These T cell receptor beta chains were read from a single sample in a study of neurological immune-mediated disorders. MiXCR, run by TCRdb on the 5' RACE reads, gives a single entry per CDR3 protein. This table holds roughly 90,000 distinct CDR3 sequences, approximately 4% found once. The material sequenced was PBMCs. The source of these receptors is a woman aged 45-59 years with multiple sclerosis. The CDR3 runs from the conserved cysteine through the conserved F or W. The D gene is left open where the match is weak. Rows may omit the clone size; those that give it use once, few, many or a size class.

>TRBV5-1|TRBJ1-1|NA|many|14
TGCGCCAGCAGCTTGGTGCCAGGTGCATCCGAAGGTTTCTTT
CASSLVPGASEGFF
>TRBV5-1|TRBJ2-1|TRBD1|many|14
TGCGCCAGCAGCCAAAGACAGGGGGCTGGTGAGCAGTTCTTC
CASSQRQGAGEQFF
>TRBV9|TRBJ2-3|NA|many|16
TGTGCCAGCAGCGTAGTGGGGGCGTCTAGCACAGATACGCAGTATTTT
CASSVVGASSTDTQYF
>TRBV20-1|TRBJ2-2|TRBD2|few|14
TGCAGTGCTCACTGGGGGGGGAACACCGGGGAGCTGTTTTTT
CSAHWGGNTGELFF
>TRBV9|TRBJ1-4|NA|many|13
TGTGCCAGCAGCGTCCAAGACGGTGAAAAACTGTTTTTT
CASSVQDGEKLFF
>TRBV5-1|TRBJ1-2|NA|many|16
TGCGCCAGCAGCTTAAGGGAACGGGACCTCTTCTATGGCTACACCTTC
CASSLRERDLFYGYTF
>TRBV20-1|TRBJ1-6|NA|many|14
TGCAGTGCTAGAGATTTAAGGGGGAATTCACCCCTCCACTTT
CSARDLRGNSPLHF
>TRBV5-1|TRBJ2-3|NA|many|16
TGCGCCAGCAGCTCCCCTGAGAGGGTCGGGACAGATACGCAGTATTTT
CASSSPERVGTDTQYF
>TRBV5-1|TRBJ1-1|TRBD1|many|14
TGCGCCAGCAGCCCAGGGGGCTATGGCACTGAAGCTTTCTTT
CASSPGGYGTEAFF
>TRBV4-3|TRBJ2-7|TRBD2|many|16
TGCGCCAGCAGCCAAGATTTTAGCGGGGGCCTCTACGAGCAGTACTTC
CASSQDFSGGLYEQYF
>TRBV10-3|TRBJ1-2|NA|NA|13
TGTGCCATCAGTGTGGACAGCTACTATGGCTACACCTTC
CAISVDSYYGYTF
>TRBV7-2|TRBJ2-7|TRBD1|many|15
TGTGCCAGCAGCTTAATCCCACAGGGGTCCTACGAGCAGTACTTC
CASSLIPQGSYEQYF
>TRBV6-1|TRBJ1-3|NA|many|17
TGTGCCAGCAAGACCCGGGTCGCCAAAAGTTTAGGAAACACCATATATTTT
CASKTRVAKSLGNTIYF
>TRBV9|TRBJ2-7|NA|many|11
TGTGCCAGCAGCATTCAGGACGAGCAGTACTTC
CASSIQDEQYF
>TRBV5-6|TRBJ2-6|NA|many|15
TGTGCCAGTACCCAGACAGCCAACGGGGCCAACGTCCTGACTTTC
CASTQTANGANVLTF
>TRBV4-1|TRBJ2-2|NA|many|15
TGCGCCAGCAGCCAAGAGGGAGGAGTCCCCGGGGAGCTGTTTTTT
CASSQEGGVPGELFF
>TRBV7-9|TRBJ2-7|NA|many|15
TGTGCCAGCAGCTTAGAAGGAGGGGTCACCTACGAGCAGTACTTC
CASSLEGGVTYEQYF
>TRBV6-6|TRBJ1-1|NA|many|12
TGTGCCAGCAGTTACTCGAGCACTGAAGCTTTCTTT
CASSYSSTEAFF
>TRBV6-2/TRBV6-3|TRBJ1-1|NA|many|14
TGTGCCAGCAGACTAGGACAGCTAAACACTGAAGCTTTCTTT
CASRLGQLNTEAFF
>TRBV5-5|TRBJ2-3|NA|many|13
TGTGCCAGCAGCTTGGCCAACACAGATACGCAGTATTTT
CASSLANTDTQYF
>TRBV7-2|TRBJ1-1|TRBD1|many|15
TGTGCCAGCAGCCCAGGACCAGAGGGGGCCACTGAAGCTTTCTTT
CASSPGPEGATEAFF
>TRBV4-3|TRBJ2-7|TRBD1|many|14
TGCGCCAGCAGCCAAAGAGACAGGGTTGACGAGCAGTACTTC
CASSQRDRVDEQYF
>TRBV25-1|TRBJ2-2|TRBD1|many|17
TGTGCCAGCAGTGAATTAGAGACAGGGGCGGTCACCGGGGAGCTGTTTTTT
CASSELETGAVTGELFF
>TRBV15|TRBJ2-7|TRBD1|many|14
TGTGCCACCAGCAGAGACAGGGGGAACTACGAGCAGTACTTC
CATSRDRGNYEQYF
>TRBV4-3|TRBJ2-2|NA|many|13
TGCGCCAGCAGCCAAGATCGCCACCGGGAGCTGTTTTTT
CASSQDRHRELFF
>TRBV2|TRBJ2-1|NA|few|13
TGTGCCAGCCTTTATGAGGGGCTCAATGAGCAGTTCTTC
CASLYEGLNEQFF
>TRBV12-3/TRBV12-4|TRBJ2-2|NA|many|15
TGTGCCAGCAGCGGCGGCGGGGAGAACACCGGGGAGCTGTTTTTT
CASSGGGENTGELFF
>TRBV29-1|TRBJ1-1|TRBD1|many|13
TGCAGCTCCGGACAGGGATTGTACACTGAAGCTTTCTTT
CSSGQGLYTEAFF
>TRBV7-2|TRBJ2-1|TRBD2|many|17
TGTGCCAGCACCCCGGGGGCGGGGGGGCCGTCCTACAATGAGCAGTTCTTC
CASTPGAGGPSYNEQFF
>TRBV7-9|TRBJ1-6|TRBD1|many|14
TGTGCCAGCAGCCTAGGACCAGGGGGTTCACCCCTCCACTTT
CASSLGPGGSPLHF
>TRBV3-1|TRBJ2-3|TRBD2|many|17
TGTGCCAGCAGCCAAGACAGAGTGGGGGGGTACACAGATACGCAGTATTTT
CASSQDRVGGYTDTQYF
>TRBV7-8|TRBJ2-5|TRBD2|many|17
TGTGCCAGCAGCTCCGGACTAGCGGGGGGGTACCAAGAGACCCAGTACTTC
CASSSGLAGGYQETQYF
>TRBV19|TRBJ1-1|NA|many|15
TGTGCCAGTAGTCTCACTTCCCGGGGGAACACTGAAGCTTTCTTT
CASSLTSRGNTEAFF
>TRBV7-9|TRBJ2-5|NA|many|15
TGTGCCAGCAGCCGTGACTGGGCCGATAGGGAGACCCAGTACTTC
CASSRDWADRETQYF